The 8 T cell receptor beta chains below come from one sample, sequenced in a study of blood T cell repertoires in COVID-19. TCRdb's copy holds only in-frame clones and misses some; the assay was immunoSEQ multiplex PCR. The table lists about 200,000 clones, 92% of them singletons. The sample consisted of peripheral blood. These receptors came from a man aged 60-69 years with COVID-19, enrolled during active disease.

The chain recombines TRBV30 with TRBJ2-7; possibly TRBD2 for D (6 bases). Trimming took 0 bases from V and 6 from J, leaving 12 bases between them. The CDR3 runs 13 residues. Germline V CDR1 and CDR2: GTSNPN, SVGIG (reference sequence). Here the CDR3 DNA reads TGTGCCTGGAGTGTTCAGGGACTCTCCGAGCAGTACTTC. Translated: CAWSVQGLSEQYF.

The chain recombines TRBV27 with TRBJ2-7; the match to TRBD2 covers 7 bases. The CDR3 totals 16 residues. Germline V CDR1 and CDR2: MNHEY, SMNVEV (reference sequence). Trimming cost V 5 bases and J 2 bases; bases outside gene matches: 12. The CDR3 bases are TGTGCCAGCAGTCCCCCCCGCGGGAGAGGCCCCTACGAGCAGTACTTC. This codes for CASSPPRGRGPYEQYF.

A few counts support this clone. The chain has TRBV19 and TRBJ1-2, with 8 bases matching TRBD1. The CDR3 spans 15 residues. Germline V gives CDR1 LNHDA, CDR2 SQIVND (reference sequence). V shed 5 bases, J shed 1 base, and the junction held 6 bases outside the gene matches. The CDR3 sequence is CASSSQQGGNYGYTF. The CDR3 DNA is TGTGCCAGTAGTTCGCAACAGGGGGGTAACTATGGCTACACCTTC.

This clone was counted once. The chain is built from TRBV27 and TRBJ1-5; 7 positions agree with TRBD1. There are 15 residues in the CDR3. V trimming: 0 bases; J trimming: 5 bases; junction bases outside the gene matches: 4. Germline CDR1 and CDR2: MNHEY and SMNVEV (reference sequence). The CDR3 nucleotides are TGTGCCAGCAGTTTATCCGCCAGGGGGTATCAGCCCCAGCATTTT. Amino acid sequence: CASSLSARGYQPQHF.

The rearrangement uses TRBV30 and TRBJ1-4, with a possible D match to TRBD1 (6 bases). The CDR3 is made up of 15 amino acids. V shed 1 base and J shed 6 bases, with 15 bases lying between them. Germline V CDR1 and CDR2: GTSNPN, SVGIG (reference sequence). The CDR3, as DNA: TGTGCCTGGAGTGACTCCAGGGGTTTCCATGAAAAACTGTTTTTT. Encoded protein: CAWSDSRGFHEKLFF. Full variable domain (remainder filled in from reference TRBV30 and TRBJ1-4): SQTIHQWPATLVQPVGSPLSLECTVEGTSNPNLYWYRQAAGRGLQLLFYSVGIGQISSEVPQNLSASRPQDRQFILSSKKLLLSDSGFYLCAWSDSRGFHEKLFFGSGTQLSVL.

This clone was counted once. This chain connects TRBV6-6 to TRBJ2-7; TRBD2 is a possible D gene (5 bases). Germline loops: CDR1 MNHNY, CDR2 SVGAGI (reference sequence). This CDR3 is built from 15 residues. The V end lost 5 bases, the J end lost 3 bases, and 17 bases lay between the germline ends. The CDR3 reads CASSPGEGGRYEQYF. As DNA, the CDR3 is TGTGCCAGCAGTCCCGGCGAGGGTGGTCGCTACGAGCAGTACTTC.

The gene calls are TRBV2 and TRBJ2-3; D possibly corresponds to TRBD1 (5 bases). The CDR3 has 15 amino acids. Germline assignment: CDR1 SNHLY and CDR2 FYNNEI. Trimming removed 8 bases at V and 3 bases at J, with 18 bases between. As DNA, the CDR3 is TGTGCCAGCCGGACATCTATTACCCCGACAGATACGCAGTATTTT. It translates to CASRTSITPTDTQYF. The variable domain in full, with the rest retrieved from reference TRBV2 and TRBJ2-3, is EPEVTQTPSHQVTQMGQEVILRCVPISNHLYFYWYRQILGQKVEFLVSFYNNEISEKSEIFDDQFSVERPDGSNFTLKIRSTKLEDSAMYFCASRTSITPTDTQYFGPGTRLTVL.

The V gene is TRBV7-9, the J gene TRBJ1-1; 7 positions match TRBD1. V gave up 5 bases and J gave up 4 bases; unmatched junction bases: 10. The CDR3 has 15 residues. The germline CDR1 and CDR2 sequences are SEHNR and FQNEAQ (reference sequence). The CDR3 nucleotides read TGTGCCAGCAGCCCAGGGGGACGGAGGGTCACTGAAGCTTTCTTT. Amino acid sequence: CASSPGGRRVTEAFF.